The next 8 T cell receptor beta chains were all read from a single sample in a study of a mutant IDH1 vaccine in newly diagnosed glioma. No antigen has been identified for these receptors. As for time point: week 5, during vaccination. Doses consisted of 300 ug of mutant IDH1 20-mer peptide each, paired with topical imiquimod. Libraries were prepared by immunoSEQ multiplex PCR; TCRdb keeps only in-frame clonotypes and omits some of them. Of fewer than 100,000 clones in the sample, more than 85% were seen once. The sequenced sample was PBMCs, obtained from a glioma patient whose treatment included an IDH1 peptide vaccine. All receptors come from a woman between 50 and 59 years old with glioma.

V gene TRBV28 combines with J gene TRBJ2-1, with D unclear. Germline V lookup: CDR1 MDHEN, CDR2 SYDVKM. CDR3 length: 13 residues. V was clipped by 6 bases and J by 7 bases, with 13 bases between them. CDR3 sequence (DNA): TGTGCCAGCAGACCGTCCACCCGTAATGAGCAGTTCTTC. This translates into CASRPSTRNEQFF. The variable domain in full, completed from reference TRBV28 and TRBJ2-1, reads DVKVTQSSRYLVKRTGEKVFLECVQDMDHENMFWYRQDPGLGLRLIYFSYDVKMKEKGDIPEGYSVSREKKERFSLILESASTNQTSMYLCASRPSTRNEQFFGPGTRLTVL.

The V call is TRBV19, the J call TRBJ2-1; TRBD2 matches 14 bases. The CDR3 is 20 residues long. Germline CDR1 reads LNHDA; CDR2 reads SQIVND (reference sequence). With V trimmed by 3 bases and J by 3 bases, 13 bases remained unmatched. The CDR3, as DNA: TGTGCCAGTAGTATTTGGGGGAAACCCGGGACTAGCGGGAGCTACAATGAGCAGTTCTTC. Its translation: CASSIWGKPGTSGSYNEQFF.

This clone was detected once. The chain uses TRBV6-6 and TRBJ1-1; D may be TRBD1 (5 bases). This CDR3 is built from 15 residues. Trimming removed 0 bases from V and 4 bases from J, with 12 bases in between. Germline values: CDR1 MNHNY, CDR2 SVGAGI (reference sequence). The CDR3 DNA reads TGTGCCAGCAGTTACTCGTTCCGGGGGACCACTGAAGCTTTCTTT. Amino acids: CASSYSFRGTTEAFF.

The chain's CDR3 is CASSPPGRGNTGELFF. CDR3 coding DNA: TGTGCCAGCTCACCACCGGGCAGGGGAAACACCGGGGAGCTGTTTTTT. This sequence joins TRBV18 and TRBJ2-2, with D tentatively TRBD1 (6 bases). Germline CDR1 is KGHSH and CDR2 is LQKENI. The ends were cut back, 0 bases at V and 2 bases at J, with 10 bases in the middle. The CDR3 is made up of 16 amino acids.

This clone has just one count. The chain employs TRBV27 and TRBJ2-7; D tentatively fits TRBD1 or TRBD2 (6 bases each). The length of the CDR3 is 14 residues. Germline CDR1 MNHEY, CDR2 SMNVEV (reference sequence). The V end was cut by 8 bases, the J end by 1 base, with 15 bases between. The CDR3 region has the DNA TGTGCCAGCTCCGGGGGCATTACTTCCTACGAGCAGTACTTC. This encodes CASSGGITSYEQYF.

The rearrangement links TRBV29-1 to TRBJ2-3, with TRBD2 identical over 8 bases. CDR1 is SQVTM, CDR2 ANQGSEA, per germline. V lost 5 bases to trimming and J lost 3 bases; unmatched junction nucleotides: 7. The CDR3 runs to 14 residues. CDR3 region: CSVLSGSGTDTQYF. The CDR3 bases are TGCAGCGTTCTGAGCGGGAGTGGTACAGATACGCAGTATTTT.

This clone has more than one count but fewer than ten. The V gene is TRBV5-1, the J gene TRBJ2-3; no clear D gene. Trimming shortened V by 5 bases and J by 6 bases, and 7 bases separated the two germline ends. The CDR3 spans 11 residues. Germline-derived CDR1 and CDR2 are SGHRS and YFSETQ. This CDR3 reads CASRSTDTQYF. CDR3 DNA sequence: TGCGCCAGCAGGTCGACGGATACGCAGTATTTT. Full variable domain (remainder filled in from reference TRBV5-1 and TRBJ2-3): KAGVTQTPRYLIKTRGQQVTLSCSPISGHRSVSWYQQTPGQGLQFLFEYFSETQRNKGNFPGRFSGRQFSNSRSEMNVSTLELGDSALYLCASRSTDTQYFGPGTRLTVL.

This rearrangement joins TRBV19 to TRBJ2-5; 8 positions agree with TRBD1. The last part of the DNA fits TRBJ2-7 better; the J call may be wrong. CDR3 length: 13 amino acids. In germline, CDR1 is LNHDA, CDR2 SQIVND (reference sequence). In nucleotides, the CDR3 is TGTGCCAGTAGTATTGGACAGGGCTACGAGCAGTACTTC. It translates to CASSIGQGYEQYF.